The next 27 T cell receptor beta chains were all read from a single sample in a study of blood T cell repertoires in COVID-19. The method was immunoSEQ multiplex PCR; TCRdb's version includes in-frame clones alone and lacks a portion of them. The sample contains about 140,000 clones, just under 90% of which appear only once. The material sequenced was peripheral blood. The source is a woman between 35 and 50 years old with acute or convalescent COVID-19.

The rearrangement uses TRBV5-8 and TRBJ2-5, with D perhaps matching TRBD2 (5 bases). The germline gives CDR1 SGHTS, CDR2 YDEGEE. The length of the CDR3 is 14 residues. The V and J ends lost 4 bases and 4 bases respectively, with 14 bases between them. Written as DNA, the CDR3 is TGTGCCAGCAGCCGAAGTCCGGGAAGAGAGACCCAGTACTTC. Its protein is CASSRSPGRETQYF.

About this clone: One end of the junction fails to match germline, which may point to a read error. The CDR3 sequence is CAGRAGGAGKQYF. The DNA for the CDR3 is TGTGCCGGCAGGGCGGGGGGGGCGGGGAAGCAGTATTTT. This chain joins TRBV28 and TRBJ2-3; 9 bases are shared with TRBD2. Germline V gene lookup returns CDR1 MDHEN and CDR2 SYDVKM. The CDR3 extends over 13 amino acids.

This chain connects TRBV15 to TRBJ2-3, with TRBD2 matching over 8 bases. Unmatched junction bases numbered 12, after V lost 8 bases and J lost 2 bases. Germline V lookup: CDR1 LNHNV, CDR2 YYDKDF (reference sequence). CDR3 size: 16 residues. The CDR3 sequence is CATLAGINTHTDTQYF. The CDR3 DNA follows: TGTGCCACCTTAGCGGGAATCAACACACACACAGATACGCAGTATTTT.

DNA of the CDR3: TGTGCCAGCAGTGATTCGCCTAAATGGACAACCTTCCAAGAGACCCAGTACTTC. It specifies CASSDSPKWTTFQETQYF. The rearrangement joins TRBV6-4 to TRBJ2-5; D possibly corresponds to TRBD1 (5 bases). Germline V gives CDR1 MRHNA, CDR2 SNTAGT. V was trimmed by 3 bases and J by 1 base, leaving 21 bases between them. There are 18 residues in the CDR3.

This chain joins TRBV5-8 and TRBJ2-1; the D gene is possibly TRBD1 (5 bases). The V end lost 2 bases, the J end lost 2 bases, and 8 bases lay between the germline ends. The CDR3 is 14 residues long. Germline CDR1 reads SGHTS; CDR2 reads YDEGEE. The CDR3 nucleotides read TGTGCCAGCAGCTTAAGGGGCCCCTACAATGAGCAGTTCTTC. Its translation: CASSLRGPYNEQFF.

The chain couples TRBV6-5 to TRBJ2-2; 11 bases are shared with TRBD1. Trimming cost V 5 bases and J 5 bases; bases outside gene matches: 4. CDR1 is MNHEY and CDR2 is SVGAGI in the germline V gene. The CDR3 covers 15 residues. The DNA of the CDR3 is TGTGCCAGCAGTAAGGACAGGGGGCGGACCGGGGAGCTGTTTTTT. Encoded protein: CASSKDRGRTGELFF.

V gene TRBV5-4 combines with J gene TRBJ2-1; 7 bases agree with TRBD1. The CDR3 is made up of 11 amino acids. CDR1 and CDR2 from the germline V gene are SGHNT and YYREEE (reference sequence). J lost 16 bases, V lost 0 bases, and 4 bases had no gene match. This CDR3 reads CASSLGDRKFF. The CDR3 bases are TGTGCCAGCAGCTTGGGGGACAGAAAATTCTTC.

The V call is TRBV30, the J call TRBJ1-2; D is undetermined. Trimming stripped 0 bases from V and 1 base from J, with 6 bases between. Germline V lookup: CDR1 GTSNPN, CDR2 SVGIG (reference sequence). The CDR3 is 13 amino acids. CDR3 nucleotides: TGTGCCTGGAGTGTGTGGCTTAACTATGGCTACACCTTC. This codes for CAWSVWLNYGYTF.

The rearrangement joins TRBV23-1 to TRBJ1-5; 7 bases line up with TRBD1. TRBV23-1 is noted as an ORF with a role that remains uncertain. This CDR3 is 17 amino acids long. After removal of 2 bases from V and 0 bases from J, the junction contained 7 bases not matched to a gene. CDR3: CASSQGTDLHSNQPQHF. The CDR3 DNA reads TGCGCCAGCAGTCAAGGGACAGACTTACATAGCAATCAGCCCCAGCATTTT.

CDR3 nucleotides: TGTGCCAGCAGTTTAGCGGGGGCACCTTATAGCAATCAGCCCCAGCATTTT. Translation gives CASSLAGAPYSNQPQHF. This chain links TRBV27 with TRBJ1-5; possibly TRBD1 for D (6 bases). CDR1 and CDR2 (germline): MNHEY, SMNVEV (reference sequence). This CDR3 spans 17 amino acids. Trimming left V 2 bases short and J 0 bases short, with 14 bases between.

The chain has TRBV4-1 and TRBJ2-3; 12 bases map to TRBD2. The CDR3 runs 19 residues. After removal of 0 bases from V and 4 bases from J, the junction contained 11 bases not matched to a gene. CDR1 MGHRA and CDR2 YSYEKL come from the germline V gene. CDR3 nucleotide sequence: TGCGCCAGCAGCCAAGATCCCCTGACTAGCGGGAGACTCGCAGATACGCAGTATTTT. It codes for CASSQDPLTSGRLADTQYF.

This chain uses TRBV14 with TRBJ2-7; D uncertain. The CDR3 is 15 residues long. V was cut by 0 bases and J by 0 bases, with 9 bases left in between. Germline V gene data show CDR1 as SGHDN and CDR2 as FVKESK. The CDR3 reads CASSQEFPSSYEQYF. CDR3 nucleotides: TGTGCCAGCAGCCAAGAATTCCCGAGCTCCTACGAGCAGTACTTC.

The chain links TRBV6-6 to TRBJ1-1; D is unresolved. This CDR3 has 16 residues. V was shortened by 2 bases and J by 0 bases, with 13 bases between the two germline ends. Germline CDR1 MNHNY, CDR2 SVGAGI (reference sequence). The DNA for the CDR3 is TGTGCCAGCAGTTACGGGCTTAAGGTTGTGAACACTGAAGCTTTCTTT. Its translation is CASSYGLKVVNTEAFF.

The chain employs TRBV6-5 and TRBJ2-7; a possible D gene is TRBD1 (6 bases). V dropped 8 bases and J dropped 2 bases, with 13 bases sitting between them. The CDR3 runs 13 residues. CDR1 MNHEY and CDR2 SVGAGI come from the germline V gene. The CDR3 loop reads CASSGTHTYEQYF. DNA for the CDR3: TGTGCCAGCTCCGGGACACATACCTACGAGCAGTACTTC.

V is TRBV10-3 and J is TRBJ2-7; 7 positions match TRBD2. This CDR3 is 15 amino acids long. V was pared by 0 bases and J by 5 bases, with 7 bases of the junction left unmatched. In germline, CDR1 is ENHRY, CDR2 SYGVKD. CDR3 residues: CAISESLGGRNEQYF. In nucleotides, the CDR3 is TGTGCCATCAGTGAGTCTTTGGGGGGGAGAAACGAGCAGTACTTC.

V is TRBV6-2 or TRBV6-3 and J is TRBJ2-3, with D perhaps TRBD1 (5 bases). V lost 4 bases, J lost 0 bases, and 8 bases lay in between. The CDR3 runs 14 residues. Per germline, CDR1 MNHEY and CDR2 SVGEGT. The CDR3 nucleotides read TGTGCCAGCAGTTGGGGCCTTAGCACAGATACGCAGTATTTT. This gives the protein CASSWGLSTDTQYF.

This clone came up a few times. This sequence joins TRBV19 and TRBJ1-2; a possible D gene is TRBD1 (5 bases). Trimming cost V 1 base and J 6 bases, with 12 bases left between them. From germline, CDR1 is LNHDA and CDR2 SQIVND (reference sequence). The CDR3 spans 14 residues. The CDR3 here is CASSIGQGLDGYTF. DNA of the CDR3: TGTGCCAGTAGTATAGGGCAGGGCTTGGATGGCTACACCTTC.

This clone was counted a single time. The V call is TRBV15, the J call TRBJ1-2; D unresolved. The CDR3 extends over 14 amino acids. Germline V lookup: CDR1 LNHNV, CDR2 YYDKDF (reference sequence). Trimming took off 5 bases at V and 1 base at J, with 11 bases between the two ends. CDR3 bases: TGTGCCACCAGCTTGCGGCAGAGTAACTATGGCTACACCTTC. It translates to CATSLRQSNYGYTF.

This clone has only a few counts. This rearrangement joins TRBV28 to TRBJ2-3; 9 positions agree with TRBD2. CDR1 MDHEN and CDR2 SYDVKM come from the germline V gene. Unmatched junction bases numbered 9, after V lost 10 bases and J lost 4 bases. This CDR3 is built from 14 residues. The CDR3, as DNA: TGTGCCACCTCTAGCGGGGTATTGTCAGATACGCAGTATTTT. Protein product: CATSSGVLSDTQYF.

This clone showed up just a few times. This rearrangement joins TRBV12-5 to TRBJ2-5, with D possibly being TRBD2 (7 bases). The CDR3 runs 18 residues. With 4 bases removed from V and 1 base from J, the gap between germline ends came to 22 bases. Germline CDR1 reads LGHNT; CDR2 reads FRNRAP. CDR3 nucleotide sequence: TGTGCTAGTGGTTCGGAAGGGGGGAGGGCCAGGGCCCAAGAGACCCAGTACTTC. Its translation is CASGSEGGRARAQETQYF.

The CDR3 sequence is CSASGPNEKLFF. CDR3 DNA sequence: TGCAGTGCTAGTGGGCCTAATGAAAAACTGTTTTTT. The chain has TRBV20-1 and TRBJ1-4, with D unresolved. From germline, CDR1 is DFQATT and CDR2 SNEGSKA (reference sequence). CDR3 length equals 12 residues. Trimming shortened V by 3 bases and J by 3 bases, and 5 bases separated the two germline ends.

The gene calls are TRBV30 and TRBJ1-1; D is perhaps TRBD1 (5 bases). CDR1 and CDR2 from the germline V gene are GTSNPN and SVGIG (reference sequence). V was cut by 2 bases and J by 6 bases, with 10 bases left in between. CDR3 length: 12 amino acids. Written as DNA, the CDR3 is TGTGCCTGGAGTCGACAGAGCGCTGAAGCTTTCTTT. As protein: CAWSRQSAEAFF.

The chain links TRBV4-3 to TRBJ2-7; unclear D gene. The CDR3 covers 15 residues. The germline CDR1 and CDR2 sequences are LGHNA and YSLEER. V gave up 2 bases and J gave up 4 bases, with 15 bases separating them. CDR3 bases: TGCGCCAGCAGCCAAAGCGAGATTCCCTCTTACGAGCAGTACTTC. Amino acid sequence: CASSQSEIPSYEQYF.

The chain combines TRBV4-1 with TRBJ1-5; D unclear. V was cut by 0 bases and J by 5 bases, with 5 bases left in between. Looked up from germline, CDR1 is MGHRA and CDR2 is YSYEKL. This CDR3 spans 13 amino acids. This CDR3 reads CASSQDFDQPQHF. DNA for the CDR3: TGCGCCAGCAGCCAAGATTTCGATCAGCCCCAGCATTTT.

V and J are TRBV5-3 and TRBJ2-7; 10 nucleotides match TRBD2. TRBV5-3 qualifies as an ORF whose function is uncertain. The CDR3 runs 16 residues. The V and J ends lost 4 bases and 5 bases, in that order; junction bases with no gene match: 12. The CDR3 loop reads CARSKPEREGRNEQYF. The CDR3 nucleotides are TGTGCCAGAAGCAAACCCGAGCGGGAGGGCCGGAACGAGCAGTACTTC.

The V call is TRBV7-2, the J call TRBJ1-1, with unresolved D. V was trimmed by 1 base and J by 0 bases, leaving 12 bases between them. The length of the CDR3 is 16 residues. Germline lookup yields CDR1 SGHTA and CDR2 FQGNSA. CDR3 amino acids: CASSLGTVVMNTEAFF. CDR3 DNA: TGTGCCAGCAGCTTAGGTACGGTGGTCATGAACACTGAAGCTTTCTTT. The complete variable domain, with remaining parts taken from reference TRBV7-2 and TRBJ1-1, reads GAGVSQSPSNKVTEKGKDVELRCDPISGHTALYWYRQSLGQGLEFLIYFQGNSAPDKSGLPSDRFSAERTGGSVSTLTIQRTQQEDSAVYLCASSLGTVVMNTEAFFGQGTRLTVV.

The CDR3 DNA reads as TGTGCCAGCAGCGTAGATGTGGTCGGGGAAGCTTTCTTT. Its protein is CASSVDVVGEAFF. V usage is TRBV9 and J usage is TRBJ1-1, with D unresolved. Germline CDR1 and CDR2: SGDLS and YYNGEE. The CDR3 is made up of 13 amino acids. The ends were cut back, 0 bases at V and 8 bases at J, with 11 bases in the middle.